A single sample is the source of the 17 T cell receptor beta chains below, sequenced in a study of blood T cell repertoires in COVID-19. TCRdb's copy holds only in-frame clones and misses some; the assay was immunoSEQ multiplex PCR. There are some 290,000 clones in the sample; 90% occur only once, and 0.8% to 1.3% lies in the top ten. The source material was peripheral blood. These receptors came from a woman aged 40 to 50 with COVID-19, enrolled during active disease.

The chain combines TRBV18 with TRBJ1-5; tentative D call: TRBD1 (5 bases). CDR3 length: 12 amino acids. The V and J ends lost 2 bases and 11 bases respectively, with 10 bases between them. CDR1 KGHSH and CDR2 LQKENI come from the germline V gene. CDR3 nucleotide sequence: TGTGCCAGCTCACCAGGGGCGAAGGCCCAGCATTTT. Translated, it gives CASSPGAKAQHF.

The chain combines TRBV6-4 with TRBJ2-5; 8 positions agree with TRBD2. Germline CDR1 reads MRHNA; CDR2 reads SNTAGT. J gave up 2 bases and V 10 bases, and 3 bases lay outside the gene matches. This CDR3 region has 12 residues. The CDR3: CATPGGQETQYF. CDR3 sequence (DNA): TGTGCCACCCCGGGGGGGCAAGAGACCCAGTACTTC.

The chain has TRBV3-1 (or the pseudogene TRBV3-2) and TRBJ2-1; D unresolved. V gave up 4 bases and J gave up 0 bases, with 13 bases separating them. The CDR3 has 16 residues. Germline V lookup: CDR1 LGHDT, CDR2 YNNKEL (reference sequence). The CDR3 region is CASSRAAPSSYNEQFF. CDR3 coding DNA: TGTGCCAGCAGCCGCGCGGCCCCGAGCTCCTACAATGAGCAGTTCTTC.

This clone was detected a few times. This chain links TRBV4-1 with TRBJ2-7; 11 positions match TRBD2. V lost 1 base to trimming and J lost 3 bases; unmatched junction nucleotides: 2. Germline V gene data show CDR1 as MGHRA and CDR2 as YSYEKL. The CDR3 covers 15 residues. The CDR3 sequence: CASSQGLAGNYEQYF. CDR3 DNA sequence: TGCGCCAGCAGCCAAGGACTAGCGGGAAACTACGAGCAGTACTTC.

V is TRBV3-1 (or the pseudogene TRBV3-2) and J is TRBJ2-5; the match to TRBD2 covers 9 bases. J lost 1 base, V lost 1 base, and 7 bases had no gene match. This CDR3 spans 17 amino acids. Germline CDR1 and CDR2: LGHDT and YNNKEL (reference sequence). The CDR3 region is CASSQVGRAGGQETQYF. In DNA form, the CDR3 reads TGTGCCAGCAGCCAAGTAGGCCGAGCGGGGGGCCAAGAGACCCAGTACTTC.

The chain combines TRBV18 with TRBJ1-5; D is perhaps TRBD1 (6 bases). Germline CDR1 KGHSH, CDR2 LQKENI. V lost 1 base, J lost 3 bases, and 7 bases lay in between. The CDR3 has 14 residues. CDR3 amino acids: CASSPQGDNQPQHF. The CDR3 bases are TGTGCCAGCTCACCACAGGGGGACAATCAGCCCCAGCATTTT. Filled out from reference TRBV18 and TRBJ1-5, the complete variable domain reads NAGVMQNPRHLVRRRGQEARLRCSPMKGHSHVYWYRQLPEEGLKFMVYLQKENIIDESGMPKERFSAEFPKEGPSILRIQQVVRGDSAAYFCASSPQGDNQPQHFGDGTRLSIL.

The chain employs TRBV6-2 or TRBV6-3 and TRBJ1-1, with D perhaps TRBD1 (5 bases). Germline CDR1 is MNHEY and CDR2 is SVGEGT. The V end lost 0 bases, the J end lost 4 bases, and 24 bases lay between the germline ends. The CDR3 sequence is 19 residues long. DNA of the CDR3: TGTGCCAGCAGTTACTCTCGGTTCGGGAGGTTCTTAACAGGCACTGAAGCTTTCTTT. Translated, it gives CASSYSRFGRFLTGTEAFF.

V usage is TRBV28 and J usage is TRBJ1-5; D gene ambiguous. Trimming cost V 6 bases and J 0 bases, with 9 bases left between them. The CDR3 is 14 residues long. From germline, CDR1 is MDHEN and CDR2 SYDVKM. CDR3 region: CASRPPLSNQPQHF. The CDR3 region has the DNA TGTGCCAGCAGACCACCACTTAGCAATCAGCCCCAGCATTTT. The full variable domain, in which reference TRBV28 and TRBJ1-5 provide the parts outside the CDR3, is DVKVTQSSRYLVKRTGEKVFLECVQDMDHENMFWYRQDPGLGLRLIYFSYDVKMKEKGDIPEGYSVSREKKERFSLILESASTNQTSMYLCASRPPLSNQPQHFGDGTRLSIL.

The chain has TRBV7-9 and TRBJ2-3; D call uncertain. CDR3 length: 15 residues. Germline-derived CDR1 and CDR2 are SEHNR and FQNEAQ (reference sequence). The V and J ends lost 0 bases and 2 bases respectively, with 9 bases between them. The DNA of the CDR3 is TGTGCCAGCAGCTTAGCATCAAGCCCCACAGATACGCAGTATTTT. Encoded protein: CASSLASSPTDTQYF. The entire variable domain, with the rest obtained from reference TRBV7-9 and TRBJ2-3, is as follows: DTGVSQNPRHKITKRGQNVTFRCDPISEHNRLYWYRQTLGQGPEFLTYFQNEAQLEKSRLLSDRFSAERPKGSFSTLEIQRTEQGDSAMYLCASSLASSPTDTQYFGPGTRLTVL.

The chain couples TRBV5-1 to TRBJ1-1; tentatively, D is TRBD1 (6 bases). Trimming cost V 0 bases and J 6 bases, with 9 bases left between them. The CDR3 runs to 13 residues. Germline lookup yields CDR1 SGHRS and CDR2 YFSETQ. The chain's CDR3 is CASSLVGGSEAFF. In DNA form, the CDR3 reads TGCGCCAGCAGCTTGGTAGGGGGATCTGAAGCTTTCTTT.

The rearrangement joins TRBV7-8 to TRBJ1-1, with D uncertain. V lost 5 bases to trimming and J lost 10 bases, with 14 bases between them. This CDR3 has 12 amino acids. CDR1 and CDR2 (germline): SGHVS, FQNEAQ. CDR3 sequence reads: CASSNLVGRAFF. The DNA for the CDR3 is TGTGCCAGCAGCAACCTGGTGGGCAGAGCTTTCTTT.

The rearrangement links TRBV10-3 to TRBJ1-1; D is perhaps TRBD1 (6 bases). The CDR3 totals 14 residues. Germline CDR1 reads ENHRY; CDR2 reads SYGVKD. Between the trimmed V and J ends, which lost 6 bases and 4 bases, there was a span of 15 bases. The CDR3 sequence is CAIRAGESGTEAFF. DNA of the CDR3: TGTGCCATCAGGGCAGGGGAGTCAGGCACTGAAGCTTTCTTT.

The rearrangement uses TRBV19 and TRBJ2-1, with D maybe TRBD2 (6 bases). The CDR3 totals 14 residues. CDR1 is LNHDA and CDR2 is SQIVND in the germline V gene (reference sequence). Trimming removed 7 bases at V and 4 bases at J, with 14 bases between. The CDR3 spells CASNRLGGYNEQFF. CDR3 coding DNA: TGTGCCAGTAATAGGCTTGGGGGGTACAATGAGCAGTTCTTC.

Remarks on this clone: Its ends do not fully match the called genes, so a read error is possible. This chain connects TRBV4-3 to TRBJ1-2; 10 positions match TRBD1. The CDR3 is 13 amino acids. Germline loops: CDR1 LGHNA, CDR2 YSLEER. The CDR3 DNA reads TGCGCCAGCAGCCAAGTGGGACAGGGGCGCTACAGTTTC. It yields the protein CASSQVGQGRYSF.

This clone turned up a few times. The chain links TRBV27 to TRBJ1-1; 7 bases are a match to TRBD1. Germline loops: CDR1 MNHEY, CDR2 SMNVEV (reference sequence). The CDR3 has 16 residues. The V segment lost 1 base and the J segment 1 base; nucleotides outside the gene matches: 6. In DNA form, the CDR3 reads TGTGCCAGCAGTTTATTTGGAGGGACAGCGAACACTGAAGCTTTCTTT. Encoded protein: CASSLFGGTANTEAFF.

The chain couples TRBV19 to TRBJ1-2; 7 bases agree with TRBD1. V gave up 4 bases and J gave up 7 bases; unmatched junction bases: 15. CDR1 is LNHDA, CDR2 SQIVND, per germline (reference sequence). The CDR3 has 16 amino acids. The DNA of the CDR3 is TGTGCCAGTAGTAAAGCCCTAGGGGGCGTCTATCTTGGCTACACCTTC. Residues: CASSKALGGVYLGYTF.

The rearrangement uses TRBV10-3 and TRBJ2-3; D gene uncertain. Germline CDR1 ENHRY, CDR2 SYGVKD. Trimming pared 4 bases from V and 4 bases from J, leaving 21 bases between. This CDR3 region has 17 residues. In DNA, the CDR3 is TGTGCCATCAGTGGAGGCGACCGTGAAGAATGGGCAGATACGCAGTATTTT. Translated: CAISGGDREEWADTQYF.